The clone carrying this T cell receptor beta chain occurred once. Its specificity is unknown. The study ran its PCR with 60 Vbeta and 13 Jbeta primers. TCRdb's copy holds only in-frame clones and misses some; the assay was immunoSEQ multiplex PCR. The sample consists of approximately 120,000 clones, under 85% of them appearing once. The data originate from a study of cytomegalovirus exposure and HLA in healthy donors. Study-wide findings and caveats: Several of the most significant clusters appeared, in a later analysis, to be linked to common viral pathogens. The authors confirmed in vitro that three CMV-associated chains were specific for CMV antigens.

This CDR3 has 17 residues. CDR1 is SSHAT and CDR2 is FNYEAQ in the germline V gene (reference sequence). After removal of 5 bases from V and 7 bases from J, the junction contained 14 bases not matched to a gene. Sequencing input: PBMCs. The chain combines TRBV7-7 with TRBJ2-2, with TRBD2 identical over 9 bases. The TCR sequence derives from a woman in her forties or fifties in good health and CMV-seropositive. The CDR3, as DNA: TGTGCCAGCAGCCCGGGGGGGCTAGCGGGAAAGAACGGGGAGCTGTTTTTT. It specifies CASSPGGLAGKNGELFF.